This TCR beta chain was identified during a study of cytomegalovirus exposure and HLA in healthy donors. Note on this clone: Its antigen is unidentified.

Study-wide findings and caveats: Among TCR beta chains, those listed as cytomegalovirus-associated numbered over 150. With later analysis, a missense DCLRE1C variant became linked to TCR beta V- and J-gene trimming.

A multiplex PCR was run with 60 Vbeta primers and 13 Jbeta primers. Sequencing used immunoSEQ multiplex PCR; TCRdb keeps in-frame clones, though not all of them. The sample spans fewer than 100,000 clones; the ten largest clones claim about 1.5%. Germline CDR1 is KGHSH and CDR2 is LQKENI. Trimming shortened V by 8 bases and J by 6 bases, and 23 bases separated the two germline ends. There are 16 residues in the CDR3. This chain connects TRBV18 to TRBJ2-4; a possible D gene is TRBD1 (6 bases). This receptor was taken from a woman aged 60 to 75 in good health and CMV-seronegative. Source material: PBMCs. This chain's CDR3 is CASASGASGLGNIQYF. The CDR3, as DNA: TGTGCCAGCGCGTCAGGGGCCTCGGGGTTGGGAAACATTCAGTACTTC.